The T cell receptor (beta chain) under discussion was sequenced for a study of blood T cell repertoires in COVID-19. Study details: The samples span acute and convalescent COVID-19 from the United States, Italy and Spain.

CDR1 and CDR2 (germline): MNHEY, SVGAGI. The CDR3 sequence is 12 residues long. Trimming took 6 bases from V and 7 from J, leaving 13 bases between them. In its sample, this clone was seen a few times. In the original analysis: Estimates of nucleated cell counts were drawn from the amplification of reference gene primers. Measured with immunoSEQ multiplex PCR; TCRdb has only the in-frame clones, and not every one. That table gives V, J and clone size, and the DNA gave D and trimming. This sample has 350,000 to 450,000 clones; 80% to 90% occur once, and the top ten carry roughly 2%. In Seattle, patients joined the study during active infection and were tracked longitudinally.

The chain recombines TRBV6-5 with TRBJ2-7; no definite D call. This receptor was taken from a woman between 55 and 75 years old with COVID-19, enrolled during active disease. Sequences were obtained from peripheral blood. The DNA of the CDR3 is TGTGCCAGCAGCACGACACACGATGAGCAGTACTTC. Its translation is CASSTTHDEQYF.